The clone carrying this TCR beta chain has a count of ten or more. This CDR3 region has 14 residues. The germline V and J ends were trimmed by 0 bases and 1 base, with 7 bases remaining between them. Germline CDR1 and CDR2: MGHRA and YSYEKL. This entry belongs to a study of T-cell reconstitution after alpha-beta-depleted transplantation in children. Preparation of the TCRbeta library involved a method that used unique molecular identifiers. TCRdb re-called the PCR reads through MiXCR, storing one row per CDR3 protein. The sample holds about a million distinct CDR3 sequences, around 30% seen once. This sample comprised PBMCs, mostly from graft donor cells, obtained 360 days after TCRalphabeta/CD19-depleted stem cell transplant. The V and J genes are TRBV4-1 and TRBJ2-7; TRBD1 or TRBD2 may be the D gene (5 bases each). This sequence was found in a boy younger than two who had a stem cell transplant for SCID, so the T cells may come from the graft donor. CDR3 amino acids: CASSQDWGSYEQYF. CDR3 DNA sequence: TGCGCCAGCAGCCAAGATTGGGGGTCCTACGAGCAGTACTTC.